This TCR beta chain is drawn from a study of blood T cell repertoires in COVID-19. For the study at large: Samples taken during acute and convalescent COVID-19 were collected in the United States, Italy and Spain. T cells, B-cell-depleted T cells, or PBMCs provided the cDNA or gDNA that served as material.

Germline assignment: CDR1 SGHDN and CDR2 FVKESK. CDR3 size: 18 residues. V gave up 0 bases and J gave up 4 bases, with 18 bases separating them. Authors' data handling: Reference gene primer amplification gave estimated nucleated cell counts. TCRdb keeps only in-frame clones here, not all; method: immunoSEQ multiplex PCR. For V, J and clone size, that table is used; D and trimming come from the DNA. The sample has about 130,000 clones, around four fifths seen once. The sequence derives from a human donor in a cohort sampled during active COVID-19. The specimen sequenced was peripheral blood. This chain joins TRBV14 and TRBJ2-2, with a tentative D call TRBD2 (7 bases). Written as DNA, the CDR3 is TGTGCCAGCAGCCAAGATCTCCCAATAGGGGGGGGCACCGGGGAGCTGTTTTTT. This sequence encodes CASSQDLPIGGGTGELFF.